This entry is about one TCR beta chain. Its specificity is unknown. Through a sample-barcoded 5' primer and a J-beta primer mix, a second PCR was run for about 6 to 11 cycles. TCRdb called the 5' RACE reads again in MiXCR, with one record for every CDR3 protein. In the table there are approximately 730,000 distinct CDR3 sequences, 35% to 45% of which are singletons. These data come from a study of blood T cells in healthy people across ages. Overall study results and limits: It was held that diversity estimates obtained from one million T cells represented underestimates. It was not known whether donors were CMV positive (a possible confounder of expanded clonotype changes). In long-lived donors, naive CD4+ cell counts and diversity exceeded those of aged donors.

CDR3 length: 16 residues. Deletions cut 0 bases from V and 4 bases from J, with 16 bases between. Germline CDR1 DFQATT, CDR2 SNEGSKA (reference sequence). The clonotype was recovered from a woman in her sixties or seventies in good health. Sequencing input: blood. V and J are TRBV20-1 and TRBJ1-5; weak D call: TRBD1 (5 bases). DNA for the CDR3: TGCAGTGCTAGAGATCCGGCAGTAGGGGAGAATCAGCCCCAGCATTTT. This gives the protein CSARDPAVGENQPQHF.